This T cell receptor (beta chain) stems from a study of blood T cell repertoires in COVID-19. Assay used: immunoSEQ multiplex PCR; TCRdb lists only in-frame clones, some missing. The sample holds more than 250,000 clones, approximately 87% seen once. Trimming left V 3 bases short and J 4 bases short, with 7 bases between. CDR1 and CDR2 from the germline V gene are MNHNS and SASEGT. The length of the CDR3 is 12 residues. This rearrangement joins TRBV6-1 to TRBJ2-7, with D perhaps matching TRBD2 (5 bases). This TCR was sampled from a human donor in a cohort sampled during active COVID-19. The sequenced sample consisted of peripheral blood. The CDR3 is CASSDRGYEQYF. CDR3 in DNA: TGTGCCAGCAGTGACAGAGGGTACGAGCAGTACTTC.